The 28 T cell receptor beta chains presented below share a single source sample, sequenced in a study of shared clonotypes between healthy human individuals. Assay used: immunoSEQ multiplex PCR; TCRdb lists only in-frame clones, some missing. The sample records some 2,500,000 clones, roughly 93% being singletons. Sequencing was carried out using naive CD4+ T cells from PBMCs. The subset here: CD45RA+ positively selected. Source of these receptors: a man between 18 and 35 years old in good health. Some clones in this sample may be carry-over from other donors' samples.

In DNA, the CDR3 is TGCAGCGTTGAGACAGGGGGCCGGAGAGATACGCAGTATTTT. Residues: CSVETGGRRDTQYF. The genes are TRBV29-1 and TRBJ2-3, with TRBD1 identical over 10 bases. V dropped 3 bases and J dropped 5; count of bases not matched to a gene: 5. The CDR3 consists of 14 residues. Per the germline V gene, CDR1 is SQVTM and CDR2 is ANQGSEA.

The CDR3 here is CASLRDNLADTQYF. The CDR3 DNA sequence: TGTGCCAGCCTCCGGGACAACCTCGCAGATACGCAGTATTTT. The chain employs TRBV6-1 and TRBJ2-3, with TRBD1 as a possible D gene (6 bases). Trimming cost V 8 bases and J 4 bases, with 16 bases left between them. The germline gives CDR1 MNHNS, CDR2 SASEGT. This CDR3 region has 14 residues.

The rearrangement uses TRBV18 and TRBJ1-2, with D tentatively TRBD1 (6 bases). This CDR3 has 16 residues. Germline CDR1 KGHSH, CDR2 LQKENI. The V end was cut by 6 bases, the J end by 5 bases, with 22 bases between. CDR3 protein: CASSPLPERGRYGYTF. The DNA for the CDR3 is TGTGCCAGCTCGCCCCTACCCGAAAGGGGGAGGTATGGCTACACCTTC. The complete variable domain, with remaining parts taken from reference TRBV18 and TRBJ1-2, reads NAGVMQNPRHLVRRRGQEARLRCSPMKGHSHVYWYRQLPEEGLKFMVYLQKENIIDESGMPKERFSAEFPKEGPSILRIQQVVRGDSAAYFCASSPLPERGRYGYTFGSGTRLTVV.

The rearrangement links TRBV5-1 to TRBJ1-1, with D possibly being TRBD1 (5 bases). With 4 bases removed from V and 1 base from J, the gap between germline ends came to 14 bases. The CDR3 totals 15 residues. Germline CDR1 reads SGHRS; CDR2 reads YFSETQ. CDR3 DNA: TGCGCCAGCAGCCGGGAACAGGTACCGAACACTGAAGCTTTCTTT. Its translation is CASSREQVPNTEAFF.

The rearrangement uses TRBV11-2 and TRBJ2-7; D possibly uses TRBD1 or TRBD2 (5 bases each). Germline V CDR1 and CDR2: SGHAT, FQNNGV. The CDR3 runs 15 residues. V shed 1 base and J shed 4 bases, with 14 bases lying between them. CDR3 in amino acids: CASSLVGETFYEQYF. The CDR3 DNA follows: TGTGCCAGCAGCTTAGTAGGGGAGACCTTTTACGAGCAGTACTTC.

This chain joins TRBV19 and TRBJ2-6; the D gene could be TRBD1 or TRBD2 (5 bases each). The CDR3 sequence is 16 residues long. The germline CDR1 and CDR2 sequences are LNHDA and SQIVND (reference sequence). The ends were cut back, 6 bases at V and 0 bases at J, with 12 bases in the middle. The CDR3 DNA reads as TGTGCCAGTAGGGGCAGGGAGCTCTCTGGGGCCAACGTCCTGACTTTC. Protein sequence: CASRGRELSGANVLTF.

This clone was detected only once. This chain connects TRBV4-1 to TRBJ1-3; TRBD1 agrees at 7 bases. This CDR3 has 17 amino acids. Per the germline V gene, CDR1 is MGHRA and CDR2 is YSYEKL. The junction had 10 bases not matched to a gene; V was cut back by 1 base and J by 4 bases. This CDR3 reads CASSQVGARGSGNTIYF. CDR3 DNA: TGCGCCAGCAGCCAAGTAGGAGCCAGGGGGTCCGGAAACACCATATATTTT.

The chain is built from TRBV6-1 and TRBJ2-7, with 8 bases matching TRBD1. V dropped 6 bases and J dropped 1; count of bases not matched to a gene: 5. In germline, CDR1 is MNHNS, CDR2 SASEGT. The CDR3 consists of 14 residues. CDR3 loop: CASRERDRSYEQYF. The CDR3 DNA sequence: TGTGCCAGCAGGGAACGGGACAGGTCCTACGAGCAGTACTTC.

J is TRBJ2-2 and V is TRBV7-2, with D unclear. CDR3 length: 12 amino acids. The V end was cut by 7 bases, the J end by 7 bases, with 10 bases between. Germline CDR1 reads SGHTA; CDR2 reads FQGNSA. The CDR3 DNA reads TGTGCCAGCACCGTCTTTAACGGGGAGCTGTTTTTT. Encoded protein: CASTVFNGELFF.

V is TRBV28 and J is TRBJ1-5; D is unclear. The CDR3 spans 14 residues. Between the trimmed V and J ends, which lost 5 bases and 8 bases, there was a span of 16 bases. CDR1 is MDHEN, CDR2 SYDVKM, per germline. In DNA, the CDR3 is TGTGCCAGCAGTCCTCTTGTCCCGGGAAAGCCCCAGCATTTT. Amino acids: CASSPLVPGKPQHF.

As to this clone: The sample holds other DNA sequences that translate to the same CDR3. CDR3 sequence reads: CASSLAGSSYNEQFF. The CDR3 region has the DNA TGTGCCAGCAGCTTAGCGGGGAGCTCCTACAATGAGCAGTTCTTC. This chain links TRBV7-9 with TRBJ2-1; the D gene is possibly TRBD2 (5 bases). Trimming pared 0 bases from V and 0 bases from J, leaving 6 bases between. The germline CDR1 and CDR2 sequences are SEHNR and FQNEAQ (reference sequence). There are 15 residues in the CDR3.

The CDR3 loop is CASSPERQAGEQYF. The CDR3 DNA follows: TGTGCCAGCAGTCCCGAGAGACAGGCCGGCGAGCAGTACTTC. The genes are TRBV28 and TRBJ2-7; D may be TRBD1 (6 bases). The V gene's germline CDR1 is MDHEN and CDR2 SYDVKM. V was trimmed by 5 bases and J by 6 bases, leaving 17 bases between them. The length of the CDR3 is 14 residues.

The gene calls are TRBV2 and TRBJ1-1, with D possibly matching TRBD1 (5 bases). Trimming shortened V by 3 bases and J by 6 bases, and 11 bases separated the two germline ends. From germline, CDR1 is SNHLY and CDR2 FYNNEI. This CDR3 has 13 residues. The CDR3 DNA reads as TGTGCCAGCAGTGAGACCATGGGGGCTGAAGCTTTCTTT. Encoded protein: CASSETMGAEAFF.

The V and J genes are TRBV5-4 and TRBJ2-1; a possible D gene is TRBD2 (5 bases). The CDR3 runs to 17 residues. Germline V gives CDR1 SGHNT, CDR2 YYREEE (reference sequence). Trimming left V 4 bases short and J 2 bases short, with 19 bases between. DNA of the CDR3: TGTGCCAGCAGCCTACACACAACTAGTTTCACCTACAATGAGCAGTTCTTC. This sequence encodes CASSLHTTSFTYNEQFF.

V gene TRBV18 combines with J gene TRBJ2-6; maybe TRBD1 (6 bases). CDR1 KGHSH and CDR2 LQKENI come from the germline V gene. The CDR3 consists of 17 residues. V was shortened by 5 bases and J by 4 bases, with 18 bases between the two germline ends. The CDR3 reads CASSTLTGQTGANVLTF. The DNA for the CDR3 is TGTGCCAGCTCAACTTTAACTGGACAGACCGGGGCCAACGTCCTGACTTTC.

The chain has TRBV18 and TRBJ2-7, with TRBD1 as a possible D gene (6 bases). This CDR3 spans 15 amino acids. The germline gives CDR1 KGHSH, CDR2 LQKENI. Trimming stripped 4 bases from V and 0 bases from J, with 13 bases between. CDR3 coding DNA: TGTGCCAGCTCACGTGTTGAGACAGGCTCCTACGAGCAGTACTTC. It specifies CASSRVETGSYEQYF.

This clone was observed a single time. The chain has TRBV5-5 and TRBJ1-1; D is unclear. Per the germline V gene, CDR1 is SGHKS and CDR2 is YYEKEE (reference sequence). V dropped 0 bases and J dropped 0 bases, with 15 bases sitting between them. The CDR3 totals 17 residues. In DNA, the CDR3 is TGTGCCAGCAGCTTGGGAGTAGGGTCCGCCATGAACACTGAAGCTTTCTTT. Translation: CASSLGVGSAMNTEAFF.

This clone was detected once. The V and J genes are TRBV21-1 and TRBJ1-5; TRBD1 is the table's D call, not checked against the DNA. TRBV21-1 is a documented pseudogene. This CDR3 contains 17 residues. CDR3 protein: CASSNSGREGVNQPQHF. The CDR3 coding sequence is TGTGCCAGCAGCAATTCCGGTAGGGAAGGGGTCAATCAGCCCCAGCATTTT.

The chain links TRBV19 to TRBJ1-5; D is possibly TRBD1 (6 bases). CDR3 length: 19 residues. Trimming pared 3 bases from V and 0 bases from J, leaving 21 bases between. Per the germline V gene, CDR1 is LNHDA and CDR2 is SQIVND (reference sequence). The CDR3 sequence is CASSIGNGQGQGSNQPQHF. The CDR3 nucleotides are TGTGCCAGTAGTATTGGTAACGGCCAGGGGCAGGGTAGCAATCAGCCCCAGCATTTT.

The CDR3 DNA is TGTGCCAGCAGCCGTAGCGGAGTCCCCACAGATACGCAGTATTTT. Its protein product is CASSRSGVPTDTQYF. The rearrangement uses TRBV11-2 and TRBJ2-3; the D gene is possibly TRBD2 (6 bases). With 5 bases removed from V and 2 bases from J, the gap between germline ends came to 14 bases. The CDR3 sequence is 15 residues long. Germline V gene sequence: CDR1 SGHAT, CDR2 FQNNGV.

The chain links TRBV5-1 to TRBJ2-2, with D hard to call. The V end was cut by 1 base, the J end by 5 bases, with 9 bases between. The CDR3 has 14 amino acids. Germline V gene data show CDR1 as SGHRS and CDR2 as YFSETQ. CDR3 protein: CASSLLSSTGELFF. Written as DNA, the CDR3 is TGCGCCAGCAGCTTGTTGAGTTCTACCGGGGAGCTGTTTTTT.

As regards this clone: Other DNA sequences within the sample encode an identical CDR3. The CDR3 here is CASSLGLAVYNEQFF. The DNA for the CDR3 is TGCGCCAGCAGCTTGGGGCTAGCGGTCTACAATGAGCAGTTCTTC. This rearrangement joins TRBV5-1 to TRBJ2-1; TRBD2 matches 7 bases. The V gene end was trimmed by 0 bases and the J gene end by 3 bases; junction bases not matched to a gene: 3. Germline V CDR1 and CDR2: SGHRS, YFSETQ. The CDR3 covers 15 residues.

The chain combines TRBV5-1 with TRBJ2-2; D may be TRBD2 (5 bases). The germline CDR1 and CDR2 sequences are SGHRS and YFSETQ. V lost 4 bases, J lost 6 bases, and 13 bases lay in between. The length of the CDR3 is 14 residues. The CDR3 DNA reads as TGCGCCAGCAGCCCGACCGGGGTTTCCGGGGAGCTGTTTTTT. This codes for CASSPTGVSGELFF. Supplemented by reference TRBV5-1 and TRBJ2-2, the full variable domain reads KAGVTQTPRYLIKTRGQQVTLSCSPISGHRSVSWYQQTPGQGLQFLFEYFSETQRNKGNFPGRFSGRQFSNSRSEMNVSTLELGDSALYLCASSPTGVSGELFFGEGSRLTVL.

The chain employs TRBV5-4 and TRBJ2-2; D might be TRBD1 (7 bases). Trimming removed 0 bases from V and 3 bases from J, with 12 bases in between. The CDR3 totals 16 residues. Germline CDR1 is SGHNT and CDR2 is YYREEE (reference sequence). CDR3 region: CASSLGGRGDTGELFF. In nucleotides, the CDR3 is TGTGCCAGCAGCTTGGGTGGCAGGGGGGACACCGGGGAGCTGTTTTTT. Filled out from reference TRBV5-4 and TRBJ2-2, the complete variable domain reads ETGVTQSPTHLIKTRGQQVTLRCSSQSGHNTVSWYQQALGQGPQFIFQYYREEENGRGNFPPRFSGLQFPNYSSELNVNALELDDSALYLCASSLGGRGDTGELFFGEGSRLTVL.

The J gene is TRBJ1-5, the V gene TRBV19; the D is unclear. The CDR3 has 16 amino acids. V lost 2 bases and J lost 8, with 19 bases in between. Looked up from germline, CDR1 is LNHDA and CDR2 is SQIVND (reference sequence). The DNA of the CDR3 is TGTGCCAGTAGTATACGGGAAAGGCTAAGGTGGGAGCCCCAGCATTTT. It specifies CASSIRERLRWEPQHF.

This clone was seen once. This chain connects TRBV5-4 to TRBJ1-1, with D uncertain. Germline loops: CDR1 SGHNT, CDR2 YYREEE (reference sequence). Trimming took off 4 bases at V and 3 bases at J, with 13 bases between the two ends. The CDR3 runs to 14 residues. The CDR3 is CASSLPHGDTEAFF. The CDR3, as DNA: TGTGCCAGCAGCCTCCCCCACGGGGACACTGAAGCTTTCTTT. The variable domain in full, completed from reference TRBV5-4 and TRBJ1-1, reads ETGVTQSPTHLIKTRGQQVTLRCSSQSGHNTVSWYQQALGQGPQFIFQYYREEENGRGNFPPRFSGLQFPNYSSELNVNALELDDSALYLCASSLPHGDTEAFFGQGTRLTVV.

This sequence joins TRBV11-1 and TRBJ1-3; D is uncertain. CDR1 is SGHAT, CDR2 FQDESV, per germline (reference sequence). The CDR3 runs to 13 residues. V lost 5 bases and J lost 3, with 8 bases in between. The CDR3 here is CASSPRFGNTIYF. The CDR3 bases are TGTGCCAGCAGCCCCAGGTTTGGAAACACCATATATTTT.

The V gene is TRBV6-1, the J gene TRBJ2-3, with D tentatively TRBD1 or TRBD2 (5 bases each). Trimming left V 5 bases short and J 4 bases short, with 13 bases between. Germline CDR1 and CDR2: MNHNS and SASEGT. The CDR3 length is 14 residues. The CDR3: CASSRDPRSDTQYF. DNA of the CDR3: TGTGCCAGCAGTCGGGACCCCAGGTCAGATACGCAGTATTTT.